This passage covers 30 T cell receptor beta chains from one sample sequenced in a study of naive and memory T cell subsets (dated by TCRdb to 2015 to 2018). Libraries were constructed by UMI-ligation and nested PCR. The reads were generated on an Illumina MiSeq. The beta constant-region primer was an equimolar mix of two oligonucleotides covering both TRBC1 and TRBC2. The ligated cDNA went through four rounds of PCR with nested alpha and beta constant-region primers together with the SP2 primer. The raw public data were reprocessed by TCRdb itself: fastp quality trimming at Q25, MiXCR clonotype calling, in-frame beta chains only. A single entry per CDR3 protein holds the most common genes and DNA from its merged rows. For this sample there are under 150,000 distinct CDR3 sequences; under 25% appear just once. The top ten clonotypes cover 0.5% to 0.75% of the sample. The paper's findings and limits, for the study overall: A few larger clonotypes were present in naive repertoires, especially CD8 naive repertoires, and these clonotypes were possibly memory cells re-expressing CD45RA.

No antigen is known for these receptors. Material: naive CD8+ T cells from blood. Sample cell subset or site, as interpreted from the label and publication: naive T cells, CD45RA high CD27+. The receptors derive from a human donor in good health.

Only a few counts were recorded for this clonotype. The chain links TRBV10-1 to TRBJ2-1, with D perhaps matching TRBD2 (6 bases). Germline assignment: CDR1 WNHNN and CDR2 SYGVQD (reference sequence). The CDR3 runs 15 residues. The V end lost 10 bases, the J end lost 2 bases, and 18 bases lay between the germline ends. Here the CDR3 reads CATKPAEGPYNEQFF. In nucleotides, the CDR3 is TGCGCCACCAAACCCGCGGAGGGACCCTACAATGAGCAGTTCTTC.

This clonotype has only a few counts. The V and J genes are TRBV20-1 and TRBJ1-3; D not certain. The CDR3 contains 15 residues. The germline gives CDR1 DFQATT, CDR2 SNEGSKA (reference sequence). The V end was cut by 4 bases, the J end by 0 bases, with 13 bases between. CDR3 in amino acids: CSATPGGISGNTIYF. Written as DNA, the CDR3 is TGCAGTGCTACCCCCGGCGGAATCTCTGGAAACACCATATATTTT.

This clonotype was detected a few times. The V call is TRBV6-5, the J call TRBJ2-1, with TRBD2 matching over 8 bases. This CDR3 comprises 20 residues. The J segment lost 0 bases and the V segment lost 5 bases, leaving 18 bases of the junction unmatched. CDR1 MNHEY and CDR2 SVGAGI come from the germline V gene. The CDR3 is CASSPTGTSRGGTSYNEQFF. The CDR3 DNA reads TGTGCCAGCAGTCCTACCGGGACTAGTAGAGGGGGGACCTCCTACAATGAGCAGTTCTTC.

This clonotype has more than one count but fewer than ten. This sequence joins TRBV6-1 and TRBJ1-5; D gene ambiguous. This CDR3 has 18 residues. The germline gives CDR1 MNHNS, CDR2 SASEGT. Trimming took 1 base from V and 0 from J, leaving 16 bases between them. CDR3 DNA sequence: TGTGCCAGCAGTGAAGAACCCATTGAGAACTTTAGCAATCAGCCCCAGCATTTT. Its protein product is CASSEEPIENFSNQPQHF.

This clonotype was counted only a few times. The V gene is TRBV7-3, the J gene TRBJ2-1; TRBD2 aligns across 11 bases. This CDR3 is 15 amino acids long. CDR1 is SGHTA, CDR2 FQGTGA, per germline. Trimming cost V 3 bases and J 3 bases; bases outside gene matches: 1. This CDR3 reads CASSLTSGDYNEQFF. CDR3 DNA sequence: TGTGCCAGCAGCTTGACTAGCGGGGACTACAATGAGCAGTTCTTC. The full variable domain, rest sourced from reference TRBV7-3 and TRBJ2-1, is GAGVSQTPSNKVTEKGKYVELRCDPISGHTALYWYRQSLGQGPEFLIYFQGTGAADDSGLPNDRFFAVRPEGSVSTLKIQRTERGDSAVYLCASSLTSGDYNEQFFGPGTRLTVL.

The V and J genes are TRBV19 and TRBJ2-2; D perhaps matches TRBD1 (6 bases). The CDR3 spans 14 residues. Trimming cost V 4 bases and J 0 bases, with 6 bases left between them. Germline V lookup: CDR1 LNHDA, CDR2 SQIVND (reference sequence). The CDR3 DNA reads TGTGCCAGTAGTAAGGGGGCGAACACCGGGGAGCTGTTTTTT. Translated: CASSKGANTGELFF.

The chain combines TRBV30 with TRBJ1-2; TRBD1 aligns across 7 bases. Per germline, CDR1 GTSNPN and CDR2 SVGIG (reference sequence). The trim removed 0 bases at V and 6 bases at J, leaving 7 bases unmatched. The CDR3 runs 14 residues. CDR3 in amino acids: CAWSVGTEVDGYTF. Written as DNA, the CDR3 is TGTGCCTGGAGTGTAGGGACAGAGGTCGATGGCTACACCTTC. The full variable domain, with the rest looked up from reference TRBV30 and TRBJ1-2, is SQTIHQWPATLVQPVGSPLSLECTVEGTSNPNLYWYRQAAGRGLQLLFYSVGIGQISSEVPQNLSASRPQDRQFILSSKKLLLSDSGFYLCAWSVGTEVDGYTFGSGTRLTVV.

V gene TRBV7-6 combines with J gene TRBJ2-1, with TRBD2 matching over 7 bases. The length of the CDR3 is 16 residues. Trimming took 4 bases from V and 0 from J; bases not matched to a gene: 6. CDR1 is SGHVS and CDR2 is FNYEAQ in the germline V gene. CDR3 protein: CASSSRGTYSYNEQFF. The CDR3 DNA follows: TGTGCCAGCAGCTCGCGGGGGACTTACTCCTACAATGAGCAGTTCTTC.

This rearrangement joins TRBV7-6 to TRBJ2-6; D is perhaps TRBD1 or TRBD2 (5 bases each). The germline V gene encodes CDR1 SGHVS and CDR2 FNYEAQ. V gave up 2 bases and J gave up 0 bases, with 8 bases separating them. This CDR3 has 16 amino acids. CDR3 nucleotides: TGTGCCAGCAGCTTATTCGGGGCCTCTGGGGCCAACGTCCTGACTTTC. Amino acids: CASSLFGASGANVLTF.

This clonotype was counted only a few times. The chain links TRBV6-4 to TRBJ2-7, with TRBD2 matching 13 bases. Germline lookup yields CDR1 MRHNA and CDR2 SNTAGT. Unmatched junction bases numbered 17, after V lost 6 bases and J lost 6 bases. This CDR3 contains 18 residues. CDR3 sequence reads: CASSSPPILAGGSSEQYF. For the CDR3, the DNA is TGTGCCAGCAGCAGTCCCCCGATACTAGCGGGAGGGTCGTCCGAGCAGTACTTC.

The genes are TRBV28 and TRBJ1-5; TRBD1 is a possible D gene (6 bases). V was pared by 4 bases and J by 3 bases, with 16 bases between. Germline CDR1 MDHEN, CDR2 SYDVKM. CDR3 length: 16 amino acids. The CDR3, as DNA: TGTGCCAGCAGTTACAAAGGCAGGGGAGACAATCAGCCCCAGCATTTT. Residues: CASSYKGRGDNQPQHF.

The V and J genes are TRBV28 and TRBJ1-2; 10 nucleotides match TRBD1. The CDR3 consists of 17 residues. CDR1 and CDR2 from the germline V gene are MDHEN and SYDVKM. Germline trimming cut 5 bases from V and 3 bases from J; bases unmatched to any gene: 12. The CDR3 spells CASSPNVPTGGDYGYTF. CDR3 bases: TGTGCCAGCAGTCCGAACGTCCCGACAGGGGGCGACTATGGCTACACCTTC.

This chain joins TRBV7-8 and TRBJ1-6; TRBD1 is a possible D gene (6 bases). The CDR3 has 15 amino acids. From germline, CDR1 is SGHVS and CDR2 FQNEAQ. Trimming took off 4 bases at V and 4 bases at J, with 11 bases between the two ends. Here the CDR3 DNA reads TGTGCCAGCAGCTCACGGACAGATTATAATTCACCCCTCCACTTT. It specifies CASSSRTDYNSPLHF.

This rearrangement joins TRBV20-1 to TRBJ2-2; 9 bases match TRBD2. This CDR3 has 14 residues. Germline V gene sequence: CDR1 DFQATT, CDR2 SNEGSKA (reference sequence). Unmatched junction bases numbered 2, after V lost 3 bases and J lost 3 bases. The CDR3 loop is CSARLAGDTGELFF. CDR3 nucleotides: TGCAGTGCTAGGTTAGCGGGAGACACCGGGGAGCTGTTTTTT.

The chain combines TRBV7-2 with TRBJ1-1; D is ambiguous. The CDR3 spans 13 residues. In germline, CDR1 is SGHTA, CDR2 FQGNSA. V lost 5 bases to trimming and J lost 3 bases, with 10 bases between them. The CDR3 loop is CASSPITDTEAFF. The CDR3 DNA sequence: TGTGCCAGCAGCCCTATAACTGACACTGAAGCTTTCTTT.

V usage is TRBV5-1 and J usage is TRBJ2-1; 7 nucleotides agree with TRBD2. Germline V gene sequence: CDR1 SGHRS, CDR2 YFSETQ. The CDR3 is 17 amino acids. V shed 0 bases, J shed 6 bases, and the junction held 12 bases outside the gene matches. The CDR3 DNA follows: TGCGCCAGCAGCTTGGAGCTAGCGGAGGGGTCACGCAATGAGCAGTTCTTC. This sequence encodes CASSLELAEGSRNEQFF.

This chain joins TRBV29-1 and TRBJ2-5; D possibly corresponds to TRBD2 (5 bases). V was cut by 7 bases and J by 5 bases, with 17 bases left in between. Germline lookup yields CDR1 SQVTM and CDR2 ANQGSEA. The CDR3 length is 13 residues. This CDR3 reads CSAGLDTLETQYF. CDR3 bases: TGCAGCGCCGGACTCGATACTTTGGAGACCCAGTACTTC.

This chain links TRBV3-1 with TRBJ1-2; D possibly corresponds to TRBD1 (6 bases). The CDR3 length is 16 residues. Germline V gene lookup returns CDR1 LGHDT and CDR2 YNNKEL (reference sequence). The germline V and J ends were trimmed by 1 base and 2 bases, with 14 bases remaining between them. Here the CDR3 DNA reads TGTGCCAGCAGCCAAGTATTTGGGGGGGCGAACTATGGCTACACCTTC. Its translation is CASSQVFGGANYGYTF.

The chain has TRBV29-1 and TRBJ2-1, with 7 bases that match TRBD2. This CDR3 has 13 residues. V trimming: 8 bases; J trimming: 3 bases; junction bases outside the gene matches: 7. Germline assignment: CDR1 SQVTM and CDR2 ANQGSEA. The CDR3 spells CSIASGIYNEQFF. The CDR3 DNA is TGCAGCATCGCTAGCGGTATCTACAATGAGCAGTTCTTC.

The rearrangement links TRBV4-2 to TRBJ2-7; tentatively, D is TRBD2 (6 bases). This CDR3 contains 15 residues. Trimming shortened V by 4 bases and J by 5 bases, and 18 bases separated the two germline ends. The germline gives CDR1 LGHNA, CDR2 YNFKEQ. The CDR3, as DNA: TGTGCCAGCAGCCCCGGGTGGGGGGAGCAACACGAGCAGTACTTC. It specifies CASSPGWGEQHEQYF.

This clonotype appeared a few times. DNA of the CDR3: TGCAGCGTTGAAGACTTTACAGGGAAAGGGGCCAACGTCCTGACTTTC. It translates to CSVEDFTGKGANVLTF. This chain connects TRBV29-1 to TRBJ2-6; tentatively, D is TRBD1 (6 bases). The germline V and J ends were trimmed by 0 bases and 4 bases, with 13 bases remaining between them. The CDR3 contains 16 residues. Germline CDR1 SQVTM, CDR2 ANQGSEA. The variable domain in full, with the rest retrieved from reference TRBV29-1 and TRBJ2-6, is SAVISQKPSRDICQRGTSLTIQCQVDSQVTMMFWYRQQPGQSLTLIATANQGSEATYESGFVIDKFPISRPNLTFSTLTVSNMSPEDSSIYLCSVEDFTGKGANVLTFGAGSRLTVL.

V and J are TRBV15 and TRBJ2-1, with 7 bases lining up with TRBD1. Germline-derived CDR1 and CDR2 are LNHNV and YYDKDF (reference sequence). V dropped 6 bases and J dropped 8; count of bases not matched to a gene: 10. The CDR3 consists of 14 residues. The CDR3 loop is CATSRWGTGDEQFF. The CDR3 DNA is TGTGCCACCAGTAGATGGGGAACAGGGGATGAGCAGTTCTTC.

J is TRBJ1-5 and V is TRBV5-8; D unclear. The CDR3 length is 16 residues. Germline V gene lookup returns CDR1 SGHTS and CDR2 YDEGEE. V lost 2 bases, J lost 0 bases, and 12 bases lay in between. CDR3 nucleotide sequence: TGTGCCAGCAGCTTTTCCTGGCTGGATAGCAATCAGCCCCAGCATTTT. Protein: CASSFSWLDSNQPQHF.

This clonotype was picked up a small number of times. This CDR3 is CASNSIDSNQPQHF. The DNA for the CDR3 is TGTGCCAGCAACTCTATTGATAGCAATCAGCCCCAGCATTTT. The chain uses TRBV6-2 or TRBV6-3 and TRBJ1-5; D unresolved. The CDR3 is 14 residues long. Trimming shortened V by 7 bases and J by 0 bases, and 10 bases separated the two germline ends. CDR1 MNHEY and CDR2 SVGEGT come from the germline V gene.

This clonotype was seen a few times. The CDR3 bases are TGCGCCAGCAGCCCGACTAGCTCCTCTGATTGGGAGCAGTTCTTC. Translating it yields CASSPTSSSDWEQFF. The chain combines TRBV4-1 with TRBJ2-1, with 7 nucleotides matching TRBD2. This CDR3 region has 15 residues. J gave up 10 bases and V 4 bases, and 13 bases lay outside the gene matches. CDR1 is MGHRA, CDR2 YSYEKL, per germline.

The chain carries TRBV2 and TRBJ2-7; D perhaps matches TRBD2 (6 bases). This CDR3 region has 14 residues. Per germline, CDR1 SNHLY and CDR2 FYNNEI. Trimming stripped 5 bases from V and 7 bases from J, with 18 bases between. In DNA form, the CDR3 reads TGTGCCAGCAGTCGGGGGAGAAGCTCTCGGGAGCAGTACTTC. Amino acid sequence: CASSRGRSSREQYF. The full variable domain, completed using reference TRBV2 and TRBJ2-7, is EPEVTQTPSHQVTQMGQEVILRCVPISNHLYFYWYRQILGQKVEFLVSFYNNEISEKSEIFDDQFSVERPDGSNFTLKIRSTKLEDSAMYFCASSRGRSSREQYFGPGTRLTVT.

The chain is built from TRBV12-3 or TRBV12-4 and TRBJ1-3; no reliable D call. The CDR3 has 14 amino acids. V was trimmed by 7 bases and J by 4 bases, leaving 14 bases between them. Written as DNA, the CDR3 is TGTGCCAGCAACCACCCCTTATCCGGAAACACCATATATTTT. It specifies CASNHPLSGNTIYF.

The sample holds a few counts of this clonotype. J is TRBJ2-5 and V is TRBV5-1; either TRBD1 or TRBD2 may fit D (5 bases each). The CDR3 extends over 15 amino acids. CDR1 SGHRS and CDR2 YFSETQ come from the germline V gene. Trimming left V 1 base short and J 4 bases short, with 14 bases between. CDR3 bases: TGCGCCAGCAGCTTGTTCAGGGAGCTCCCAGAGACCCAGTACTTC. Translated, it gives CASSLFRELPETQYF.

This clonotype was picked up many times. This sequence joins TRBV4-1 and TRBJ1-1, with D uncertain. Trimming stripped 0 bases from V and 4 bases from J, with 12 bases between. The CDR3 contains 15 residues. CDR1 is MGHRA, CDR2 YSYEKL, per germline. CDR3 protein: CASSQEEGSGTEAFF. The CDR3 DNA is TGCGCCAGCAGCCAAGAGGAGGGTTCCGGCACTGAAGCTTTCTTT.

This clonotype was detected a few times. The genes are TRBV5-6 and TRBJ2-7; weak D call: TRBD2 (6 bases). The germline V and J ends were trimmed by 4 bases and 4 bases, with 12 bases remaining between them. From germline, CDR1 is SGHDT and CDR2 YYEEEE. CDR3 length equals 13 residues. CDR3 DNA: TGTGCCAGCAGCCAGGGACTCAAGTACGAGCAGTACTTC. Protein product: CASSQGLKYEQYF.